This T cell receptor beta chain was observed in a study of tumor-infiltrating lymphocytes in primary liver carcinoma. Overall study: Regardless of tissue type, samples showed similar yields of roughly 3.5 to 7.5 million productive TCRbeta reads. Study-wide results and limits: The proportion of top clones found throughout all five tumor regions was only about 7-25%.

Worth noting for this clonotype: Its antigen is unknown. At one end the junction does not follow the germline gene, possibly because of a read error.

It was from about 19-30 mg of unsorted bulk tissue that RNA and DNA were co-extracted. Donors underwent surgery for histopathologically diagnosed primary liver carcinoma. All tumor samples contained more than 85% viable tumor cells. This CDR3 contains 17 residues. Germline V gives CDR1 MGHRA, CDR2 YSYEKL. The template, about 540 ng total RNA, yielded TCR beta cDNA made with a constant-region primer. Libraries for TCR beta were built through three nested multiplex PCR rounds, which together made up a slightly modified ARM-PCR procedure. The first two PCR rounds, approximately 10 cycles each, used TRBV1-TRBV30 forward primers and a C-beta reverse primer. TCRdb used MiXCR to reprocess the multiplex PCR reads, holding one entry per CDR3 protein. Of approximately 76,000 distinct CDR3 sequences in the sample, 70% to 80% were seen once.

The chain has TRBV4-1 and TRBJ1-3, with 9 bases lining up with TRBD1. This receptor was identified in a woman aged 60-75 years with primary liver carcinoma and hepatitis B virus infection. Sequencing was carried out using liver tumor tissue from sampling region 4. Subset noted: tumor region T4, right-lateral pole. CDR3 nucleotide sequence: TGCGCCAGCAGCCAAGTCCCTCGGGGGGGACAGGGAAACACCACATATTTT. This sequence encodes CASSQVPRGGQGNTTYF.